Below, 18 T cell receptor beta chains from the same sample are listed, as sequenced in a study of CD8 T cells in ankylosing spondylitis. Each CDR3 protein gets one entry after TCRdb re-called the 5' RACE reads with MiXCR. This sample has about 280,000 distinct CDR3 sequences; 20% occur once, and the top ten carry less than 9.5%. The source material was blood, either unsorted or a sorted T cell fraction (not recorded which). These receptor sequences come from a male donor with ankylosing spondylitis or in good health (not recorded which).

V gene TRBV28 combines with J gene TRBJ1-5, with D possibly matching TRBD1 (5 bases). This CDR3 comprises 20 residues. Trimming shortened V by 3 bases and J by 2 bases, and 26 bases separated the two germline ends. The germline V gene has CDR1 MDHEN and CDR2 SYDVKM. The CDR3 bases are TGTGCCAGCAGTTTCCCAAATCAGGGCTTCGTTAAGTTAGGCAATCAGCCCCAGCATTTT. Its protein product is CASSFPNQGFVKLGNQPQHF.

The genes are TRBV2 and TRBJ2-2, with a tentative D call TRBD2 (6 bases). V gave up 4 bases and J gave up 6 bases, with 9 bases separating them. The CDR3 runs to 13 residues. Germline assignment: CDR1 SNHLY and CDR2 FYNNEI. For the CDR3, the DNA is TGTGCCAGCAGTGGGAGGGTATCCGGGGAGCTGTTTTTT. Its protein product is CASSGRVSGELFF.

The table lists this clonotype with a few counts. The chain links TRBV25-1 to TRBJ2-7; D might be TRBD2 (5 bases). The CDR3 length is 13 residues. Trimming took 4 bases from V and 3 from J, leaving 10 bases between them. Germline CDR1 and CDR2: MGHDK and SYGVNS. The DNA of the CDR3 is TGTGCCAGCAGTGCGGGGTTGGGCTACGAGCAGTACGTC. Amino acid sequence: CASSAGLGYEQYV.

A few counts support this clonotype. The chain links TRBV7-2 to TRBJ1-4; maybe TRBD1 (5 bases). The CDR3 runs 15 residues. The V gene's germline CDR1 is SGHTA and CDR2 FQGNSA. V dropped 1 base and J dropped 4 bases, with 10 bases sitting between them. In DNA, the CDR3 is TGTGCCAGCAGCTTAGACTCAGGGTATAATGAAAAACTGTTTTTT. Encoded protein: CASSLDSGYNEKLFF.

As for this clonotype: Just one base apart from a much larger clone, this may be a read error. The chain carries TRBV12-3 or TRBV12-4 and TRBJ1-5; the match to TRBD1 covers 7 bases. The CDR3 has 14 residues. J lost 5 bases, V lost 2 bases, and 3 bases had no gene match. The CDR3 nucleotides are TGTGCCAGCAGTTTAAGGGACAGCGATCAGCCCCAGCATTTT. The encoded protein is CASSLRDSDQPQHF.

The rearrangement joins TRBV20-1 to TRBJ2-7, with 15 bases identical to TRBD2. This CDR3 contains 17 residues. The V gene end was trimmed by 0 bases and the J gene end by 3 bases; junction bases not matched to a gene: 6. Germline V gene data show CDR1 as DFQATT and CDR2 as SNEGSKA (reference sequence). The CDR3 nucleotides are TGCAGTGCTAGAGAAGGACTAGCGGGGGGGTCCTTCTACGAGCAGTACGTC. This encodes CSAREGLAGGSFYEQYV.

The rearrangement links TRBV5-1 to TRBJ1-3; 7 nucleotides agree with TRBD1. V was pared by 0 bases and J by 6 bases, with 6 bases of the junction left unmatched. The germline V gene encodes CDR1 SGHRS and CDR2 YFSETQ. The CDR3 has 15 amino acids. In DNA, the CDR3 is TGCGCCAGCAGCTTGGATGGGACAGTAACAAACACCATATATTTT. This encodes CASSLDGTVTNTIYF.

Here the CDR3 DNA reads TGTGCCAGCAGCTTGAATGGCGGTGCCTACGAGCAGTACGTC. It encodes CASSLNGGAYEQYV. The chain couples TRBV5-5 to TRBJ2-7, with D hard to call. V shed 1 base and J shed 2 bases, with 10 bases lying between them. This CDR3 spans 14 amino acids. The germline gives CDR1 SGHKS, CDR2 YYEKEE (reference sequence).

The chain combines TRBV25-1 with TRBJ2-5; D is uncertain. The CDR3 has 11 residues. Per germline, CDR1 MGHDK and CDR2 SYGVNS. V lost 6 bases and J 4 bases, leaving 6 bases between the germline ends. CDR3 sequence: CASSDTETQYF. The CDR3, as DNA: TGTGCCAGCAGCGATACAGAGACCCAGTACTTC.

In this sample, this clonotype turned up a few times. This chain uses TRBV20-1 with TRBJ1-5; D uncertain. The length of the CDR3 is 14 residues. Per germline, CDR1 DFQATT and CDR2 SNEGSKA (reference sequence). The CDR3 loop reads CGLVSGNSNQPQHF. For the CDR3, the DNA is TGCGGACTGGTGTCGGGGAATAGCAATCAGCCCCAGCATTTT.

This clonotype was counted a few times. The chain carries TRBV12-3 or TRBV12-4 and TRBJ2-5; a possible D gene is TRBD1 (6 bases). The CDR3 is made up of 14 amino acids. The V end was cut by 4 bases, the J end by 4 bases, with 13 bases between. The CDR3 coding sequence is TGTGCCAGCAGTTCTACAGGGTCCGGAGAGACCCAGTACTTC. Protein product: CASSSTGSGETQYF.

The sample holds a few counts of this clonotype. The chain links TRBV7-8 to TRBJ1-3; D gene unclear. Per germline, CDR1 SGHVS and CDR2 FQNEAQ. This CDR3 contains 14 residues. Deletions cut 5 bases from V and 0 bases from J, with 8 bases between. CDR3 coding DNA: TGTGCCAGCAGCCCGGCTCTCTCTGGAAACACCATATATTTT. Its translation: CASSPALSGNTIYF.

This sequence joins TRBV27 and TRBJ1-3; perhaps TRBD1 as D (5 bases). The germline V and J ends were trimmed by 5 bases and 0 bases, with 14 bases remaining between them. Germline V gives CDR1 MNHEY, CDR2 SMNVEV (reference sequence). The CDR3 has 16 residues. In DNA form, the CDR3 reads TGTGCCAGCAGTCTCCGCGGACACAACTCTGGAAACACCATATATTTT. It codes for CASSLRGHNSGNTIYF.

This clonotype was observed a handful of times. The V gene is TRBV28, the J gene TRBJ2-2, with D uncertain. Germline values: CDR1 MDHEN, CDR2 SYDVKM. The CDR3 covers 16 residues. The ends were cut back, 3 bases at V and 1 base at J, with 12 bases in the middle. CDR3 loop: CASSFNLAVNTGELFF. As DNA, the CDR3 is TGTGCCAGCAGTTTCAATCTGGCGGTGAACACCGGGGAGCTGTTTTTT.

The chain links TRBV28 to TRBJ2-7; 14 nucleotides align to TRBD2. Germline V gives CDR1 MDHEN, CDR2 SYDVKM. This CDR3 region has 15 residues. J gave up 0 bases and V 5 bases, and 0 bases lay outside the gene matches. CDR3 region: CASSGTSGSSYEQYV. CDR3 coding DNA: TGTGCCAGCAGTGGGACTAGCGGGAGCTCCTACGAGCAGTACGTC.

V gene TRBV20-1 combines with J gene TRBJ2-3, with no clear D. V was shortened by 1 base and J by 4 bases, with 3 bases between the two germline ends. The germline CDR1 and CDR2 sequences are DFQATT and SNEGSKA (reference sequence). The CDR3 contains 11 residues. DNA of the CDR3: TGCAGTGCTAGAGTTGCAGATACGCAGTATTTT. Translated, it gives CSARVADTQYF.

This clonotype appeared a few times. The CDR3 loop reads CASSIQGTEAEAFF. CDR3 bases: TGTGCCAGCTCAATACAGGGGACAGAGGCTGAAGCTTTCTTT. The gene calls are TRBV18 and TRBJ1-1, with 7 positions matching TRBD1. Per germline, CDR1 KGHSH and CDR2 LQKENI. V gave up 5 bases and J gave up 6 bases; unmatched junction bases: 9. This CDR3 region has 14 residues.

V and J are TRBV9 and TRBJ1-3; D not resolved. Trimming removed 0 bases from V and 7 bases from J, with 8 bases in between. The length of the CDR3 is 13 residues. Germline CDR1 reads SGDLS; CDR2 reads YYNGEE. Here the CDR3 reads CASSVVGGNTIYF. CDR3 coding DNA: TGTGCCAGCAGCGTAGTCGGAGGGAACACCATATATTTT.